This passage covers 10 T cell receptor beta chains from one sample sequenced in a study of T cell responses to AZD1222 COVID-19 vaccine listed by TCRdb under 2021. Receptor libraries were prepared by the immunoSEQ multiplex PCR assay. As stored in TCRdb, this immuneACCESS dataset retains in-frame rearrangements with V and J assigned. A fraction of the clones does not appear; measured against another copy, unresolved V genes explain less than half of the discrepancy, and the remainder lacks a known reason. This sample lists approximately 130,000 clones; about 88% were detected once. The top ten clones comprise approximately 8.8% of the sample. The sample's time point label, in plain terms: about 28 days (+/-7) after the second vaccine dose. Sequencing was performed on peripheral blood, taken 28 days after the second AZD1222 dose. All receptors come from an adult who received the AZD1222 COVID-19 vaccine.

This clone was counted once. Additional DNA sequences in this sample encode the identical CDR3. The gene calls are TRBV5-4 and TRBJ2-7, with D uncertain. This CDR3 is 12 amino acids long. CDR1 and CDR2 (germline): SGHNT, YYREEE (reference sequence). The germline V and J ends were trimmed by 1 base and 6 bases, with 8 bases remaining between them. CDR3 DNA: TGTGCCAGCAGCTTGCGAGTTGGCGAGCAGTACTTC. Its translation: CASSLRVGEQYF.

The chain carries TRBV5-1 and TRBJ1-1, with D unresolved. This CDR3 has 14 amino acids. Germline loops: CDR1 SGHRS, CDR2 YFSETQ. Trimming took 4 bases from V and 1 from J, leaving 11 bases between them. The CDR3 DNA reads TGCGCCAGCAGCCTGGGAGCGCCGAACACTGAAGCTTTCTTT. This encodes CASSLGAPNTEAFF.

The rearrangement links TRBV4-1 to TRBJ2-1, with 7 bases matching TRBD2. CDR1 is MGHRA, CDR2 YSYEKL, per germline. CDR3 length equals 16 residues. V lost 1 base, J lost 5 bases, and 8 bases stayed unmatched. CDR3 DNA: TGCGCCAGCAGCCAAGTTGGCGGGAGATCGGACAATGAGCAGTTCTTC. Translating it yields CASSQVGGRSDNEQFF.

CDR3 amino acids: CASSQGRPRTLGGTIYF. The DNA of the CDR3 is TGTGCCAGCAGCCAAGGACGGCCACGGACTCTCGGTGGCACCATATATTTT. The chain employs TRBV3-1 (or the pseudogene TRBV3-2) and TRBJ1-3; D gene uncertain. Per the germline V gene, CDR1 is LGHDT and CDR2 is YNNKEL (reference sequence). Trimming stripped 1 base from V and 9 bases from J, with 22 bases between. This CDR3 contains 17 residues.

This clone was observed once. This CDR3 is also generated by other DNA sequences in the sample. The rearrangement joins TRBV5-1 to TRBJ2-1, with TRBD1 identical over 7 bases. The CDR3 extends over 15 amino acids. Trimming removed 3 bases from V and 0 bases from J; junction bases left unmatched: 3. CDR1 and CDR2 from the germline V gene are SGHRS and YFSETQ. The CDR3 loop is CASSSTGDSYNEQFF. The CDR3 nucleotides read TGCGCCAGCAGCTCCACAGGGGACTCCTACAATGAGCAGTTCTTC. Full variable domain (remainder filled in from reference TRBV5-1 and TRBJ2-1): KAGVTQTPRYLIKTRGQQVTLSCSPISGHRSVSWYQQTPGQGLQFLFEYFSETQRNKGNFPGRFSGRQFSNSRSEMNVSTLELGDSALYLCASSSTGDSYNEQFFGPGTRLTVL.

The rearrangement links TRBV2 to TRBJ1-6; TRBD1 is a possible D gene (5 bases). The CDR3 is 16 residues long. V lost 5 bases, J lost 10 bases, and 21 bases lay in between. Germline-derived CDR1 and CDR2 are SNHLY and FYNNEI. The CDR3 sequence is CASSTTPGRAGSPLHF. CDR3 nucleotide sequence: TGTGCCAGCAGTACGACGCCGGGACGGGCAGGGTCACCCCTCCACTTT. The whole variable domain, filled in from reference TRBV2 and TRBJ1-6, reads EPEVTQTPSHQVTQMGQEVILRCVPISNHLYFYWYRQILGQKVEFLVSFYNNEISEKSEIFDDQFSVERPDGSNFTLKIRSTKLEDSAMYFCASSTTPGRAGSPLHFGNGTRLTVT.

J is TRBJ2-7 and V is TRBV5-4, with 8 bases matching TRBD2. V shed 4 bases, J shed 3 bases, and the junction held 6 bases outside the gene matches. The CDR3 runs to 14 residues. Germline assignment: CDR1 SGHNT and CDR2 YYREEE (reference sequence). In DNA, the CDR3 is TGTGCCAGCAGCCCGACTAGCGCCCACTACGAGCAGTACTTC. Amino acid sequence: CASSPTSAHYEQYF.

For the CDR3, the DNA is TGTGCCAGCAGCGCCGCAGCGCCCCTCCACTTT. Protein: CASSAAAPLHF. The gene calls are TRBV2 and TRBJ1-6; no firm D call. The CDR3 has 11 amino acids. Germline V gene sequence: CDR1 SNHLY, CDR2 FYNNEI. Trimming left V 6 bases short and J 13 bases short, with 10 bases between.

The gene calls are TRBV2 and TRBJ2-7; the D is unclear. Per germline, CDR1 SNHLY and CDR2 FYNNEI. This CDR3 comprises 14 residues. With 6 bases removed from V and 7 bases from J, the gap between germline ends came to 19 bases. The CDR3: CASSPGSVLGEQYF. The DNA of the CDR3 is TGTGCCAGCAGCCCCGGCAGTGTTCTTGGTGAGCAGTACTTC. Full variable domain (rest looked up from reference TRBV2 and TRBJ2-7): EPEVTQTPSHQVTQMGQEVILRCVPISNHLYFYWYRQILGQKVEFLVSFYNNEISEKSEIFDDQFSVERPDGSNFTLKIRSTKLEDSAMYFCASSPGSVLGEQYFGPGTRLTVT.

V gene TRBV7-8 combines with J gene TRBJ1-3, with D tentatively TRBD1 (6 bases). CDR3 length: 14 amino acids. The germline V gene encodes CDR1 SGHVS and CDR2 FQNEAQ. V was shortened by 4 bases and J by 2 bases, with 9 bases between the two germline ends. The CDR3 coding sequence is TGTGCCAGCAGCTCCACAGGGACTGGAAACACCATATATTTT. Translated: CASSSTGTGNTIYF.